Shown below are 4 T cell receptor beta chains from a single sample sequenced in a study of cytomegalovirus exposure and HLA in healthy donors. Primers: 60 Vbeta forward and 13 Jbeta reverse. Clones were sequenced by immunoSEQ multiplex PCR, and TCRdb holds only the in-frame ones, with some missing. The profile shows some 150,000 clones, around 78% of them singletons. The source material was PBMCs. Receptor source: a man aged 40-49 years in good health and CMV-seronegative.

CDR3 region: CASTRQAAHNEQFF. DNA of the CDR3: TGTGCCAGCACCAGACAGGCCGCCCACAATGAGCAGTTCTTC. V and J are TRBV7-9 and TRBJ2-1; tentative D call: TRBD1 (6 bases). This CDR3 comprises 14 residues. V lost 7 bases, J lost 5 bases, and 15 bases lay in between. Per germline, CDR1 SEHNR and CDR2 FQNEAQ (reference sequence).

The chain uses TRBV7-3 and TRBJ2-3, with D perhaps TRBD2 (6 bases). The V end lost 1 base, the J end lost 4 bases, and 9 bases lay between the germline ends. CDR1 and CDR2 from the germline V gene are SGHTA and FQGTGA. The CDR3 sequence is 14 residues long. The CDR3 spells CASSLIGGADTQYF. CDR3 in DNA: TGTGCCAGCAGCTTAATAGGAGGGGCAGATACGCAGTATTTT.

This chain uses TRBV7-2 with TRBJ2-3, with a tentative D call TRBD2 (6 bases). The CDR3 spans 13 residues. Germline V gene sequence: CDR1 SGHTA, CDR2 FQGNSA. V was cut by 2 bases and J by 6 bases, with 9 bases left in between. In DNA form, the CDR3 reads TGTGCCAGCAGCTTAAGGGGAGGTGATACGCAGTATTTT. It is translated as CASSLRGGDTQYF.

J is TRBJ2-3 and V is TRBV11-2, with 13 bases identical to TRBD2. The V gene end was trimmed by 3 bases and the J gene end by 6 bases; junction bases not matched to a gene: 6. CDR1 SGHAT and CDR2 FQNNGV come from the germline V gene. This CDR3 comprises 16 residues. For the CDR3, the DNA is TGTGCCAGCAGCTTTACTTCGGGACTAGCGGGGGATACGCAGTATTTT. Translation gives CASSFTSGLAGDTQYF.